The present T cell receptor beta chain was sequenced within a study of spatial heterogeneity in lung cancer (dated by TCRdb to between 2018 and 2021). General notes on the study: Beta-chain transcripts were consistently detected in greater numbers than alpha-chain transcripts, which likely reflected higher beta-chain transcript abundance. In the raw uncorrected reads, each unique combination of TCR and UMI appeared on average more than ten times. Nonsynonymous mutation counts, determined by whole-exome sequencing of tumor tissue, were related to features of the TCR repertoire. The study quantitatively compared TCR alpha and beta repertoires across multiple tumor regions, matched nontumor lung and blood in non-small cell lung cancer. At surgery, hundreds of tumor regions, 64 matched nontumor lung samples and 56 PBMC samples were TCR-sequenced for both alpha and beta chains. Paper-wide results and their limitations: Ubiquitous expanded tumor TCRs were found in blood more often at tumor resection than at routine follow-up. Additional single-cell paired TCR alpha and beta sequencing was considered necessary to confirm, at a functional level, the hypothesis that regional TCRs recognize regional mutations.

This clonotype was seen ten or more times. It has no known antigen specificity. Nothing much larger sits one base from this clone, and base qualities are not available. The meaning of the sample's time point label: sample taken at primary tumor resection. The donors were about 65 patients from the lung TRACERx cohort who had early-stage, untreated non-small cell lung cancer. Without any cell sorting, TCR sequencing was performed on whole RNA extracted either from tumor and nontumor lung tissue or from cryopreserved PBMC samples. Only patients with enough RNA available from two or more tumor regions were chosen for TCR sequencing. Library preparation used 5' RACE. Sequencer: NextSeq 500. To allow correction of PCR and sequencing errors, the TCR library protocol tagged every TCR cDNA molecule with a unique molecular identifier. The authors' analysis ran thus. TCR identification, UMI-based error correction and CDR3 extraction were performed with Decombinator tools. Expanded TCRs were defined as those above a frequency of 2 per 1,000, corresponding to the top 1% of the tumor frequency distribution. Each repertoire was subsampled 100 times to 5,000 TCRs, after which Renyi diversity was computed with the R vegan package. CDR3 similarity networks were built from amino acid triplet string-kernel similarity, connecting CDR3s with pairwise similarity above 0.82. In TCRdb, the public reads were trimmed at Q25 with fastp and aligned with MiXCR, with productive beta chains retained. Under each unique CDR3 protein, matching rows form one entry showing the most common genes and DNA. TCRdb, not the authors, supplied the V and J calls. For this sample the table gives some 38,000 distinct CDR3 sequences, of which 6.5% to 9.5% were detected only once. Under 30% of the sample is in the top ten clones.

This TCR derives from a male donor with early-stage non-small cell lung cancer. Sequenced material: PBMCs, taken at surgery.

CDR3 loop: CASSLGSVNTEAFF. The DNA sequence is TGTGCCAGCAGCTTAGGATCAGTCAACACTGAAGCTTTCTTT. This receptor chain uses TRBV7-2 and TRBJ1-1; the D gene assignment is ambiguous. CDR1 SGHTA and CDR2 FQGNSA are derived from the germline V gene. There are 14 amino acids in the CDR3, from cysteine to phenylalanine inclusive. CDR3 DNA only is kept here, 42 bases in frame from base 1. The junction carries 8 bases between V and J, which are trimmed by 1 base and 2 bases respectively.